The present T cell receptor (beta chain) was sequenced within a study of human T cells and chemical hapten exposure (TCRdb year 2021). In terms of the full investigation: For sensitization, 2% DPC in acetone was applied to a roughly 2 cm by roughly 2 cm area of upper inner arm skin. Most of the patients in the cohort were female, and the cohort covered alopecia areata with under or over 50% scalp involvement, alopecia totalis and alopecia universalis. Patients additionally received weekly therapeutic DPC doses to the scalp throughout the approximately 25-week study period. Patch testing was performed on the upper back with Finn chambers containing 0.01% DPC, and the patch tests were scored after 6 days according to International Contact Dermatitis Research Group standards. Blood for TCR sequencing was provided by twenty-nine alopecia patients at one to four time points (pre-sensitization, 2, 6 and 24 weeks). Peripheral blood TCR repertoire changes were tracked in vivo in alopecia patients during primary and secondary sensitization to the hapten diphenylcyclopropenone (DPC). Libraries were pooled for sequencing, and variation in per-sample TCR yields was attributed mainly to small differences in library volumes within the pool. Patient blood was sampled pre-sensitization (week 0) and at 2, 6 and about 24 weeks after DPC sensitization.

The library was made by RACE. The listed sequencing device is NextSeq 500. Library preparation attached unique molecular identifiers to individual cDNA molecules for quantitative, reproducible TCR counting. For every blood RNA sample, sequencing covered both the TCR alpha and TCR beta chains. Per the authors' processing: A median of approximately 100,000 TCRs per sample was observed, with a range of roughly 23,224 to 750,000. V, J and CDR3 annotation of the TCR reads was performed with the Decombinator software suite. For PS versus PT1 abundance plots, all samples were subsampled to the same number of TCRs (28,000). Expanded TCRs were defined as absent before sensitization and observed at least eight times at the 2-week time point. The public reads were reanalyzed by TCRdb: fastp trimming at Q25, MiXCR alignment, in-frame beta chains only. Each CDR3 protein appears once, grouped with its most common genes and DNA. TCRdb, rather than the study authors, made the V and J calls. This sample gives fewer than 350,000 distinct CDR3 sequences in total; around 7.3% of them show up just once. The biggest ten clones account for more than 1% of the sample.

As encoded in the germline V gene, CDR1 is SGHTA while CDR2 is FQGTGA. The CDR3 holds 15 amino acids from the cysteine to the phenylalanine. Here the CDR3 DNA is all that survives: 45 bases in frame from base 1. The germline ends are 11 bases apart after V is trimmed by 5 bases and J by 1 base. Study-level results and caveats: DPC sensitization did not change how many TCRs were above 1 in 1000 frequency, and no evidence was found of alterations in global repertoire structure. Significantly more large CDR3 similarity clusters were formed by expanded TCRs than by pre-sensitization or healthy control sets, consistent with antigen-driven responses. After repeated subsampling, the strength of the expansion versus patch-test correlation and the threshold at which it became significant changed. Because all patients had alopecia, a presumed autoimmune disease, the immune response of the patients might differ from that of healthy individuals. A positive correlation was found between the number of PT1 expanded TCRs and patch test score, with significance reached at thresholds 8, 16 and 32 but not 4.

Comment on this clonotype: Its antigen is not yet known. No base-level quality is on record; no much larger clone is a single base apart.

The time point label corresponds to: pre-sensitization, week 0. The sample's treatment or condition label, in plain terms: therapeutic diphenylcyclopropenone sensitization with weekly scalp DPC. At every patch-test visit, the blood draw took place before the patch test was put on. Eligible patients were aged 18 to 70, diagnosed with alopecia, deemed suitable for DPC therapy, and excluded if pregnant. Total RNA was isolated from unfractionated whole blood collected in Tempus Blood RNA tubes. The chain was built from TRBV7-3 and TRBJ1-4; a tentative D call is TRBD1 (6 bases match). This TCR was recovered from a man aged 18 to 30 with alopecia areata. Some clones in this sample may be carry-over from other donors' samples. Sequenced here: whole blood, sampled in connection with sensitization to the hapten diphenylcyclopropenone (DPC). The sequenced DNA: TGTGCCAGCAGCGTTGTAGGGGGAACTAATGAAAAACTGTTTTTT. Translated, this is CASSVVGGTNEKLFF.